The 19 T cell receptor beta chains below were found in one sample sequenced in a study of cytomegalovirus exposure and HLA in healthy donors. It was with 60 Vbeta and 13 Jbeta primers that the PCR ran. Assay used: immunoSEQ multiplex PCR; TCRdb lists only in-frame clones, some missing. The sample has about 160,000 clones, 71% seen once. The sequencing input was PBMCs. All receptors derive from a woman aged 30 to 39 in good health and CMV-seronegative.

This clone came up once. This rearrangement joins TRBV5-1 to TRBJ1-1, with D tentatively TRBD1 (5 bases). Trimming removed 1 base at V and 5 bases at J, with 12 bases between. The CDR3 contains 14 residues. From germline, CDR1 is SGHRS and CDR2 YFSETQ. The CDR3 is CASSLYAGSTEAFF. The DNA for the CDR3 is TGCGCCAGCAGCTTGTATGCAGGGTCGACTGAAGCTTTCTTT. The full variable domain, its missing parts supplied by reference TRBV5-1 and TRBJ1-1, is KAGVTQTPRYLIKTRGQQVTLSCSPISGHRSVSWYQQTPGQGLQFLFEYFSETQRNKGNFPGRFSGRQFSNSRSEMNVSTLELGDSALYLCASSLYAGSTEAFFGQGTRLTVV.

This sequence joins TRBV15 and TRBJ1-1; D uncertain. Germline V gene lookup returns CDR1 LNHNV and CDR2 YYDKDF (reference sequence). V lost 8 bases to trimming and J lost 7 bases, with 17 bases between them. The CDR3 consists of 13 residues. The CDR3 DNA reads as TGTGCCACCCGTGAGGGATCGGGCGGTGAAGCTTTCTTT. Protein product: CATREGSGGEAFF.

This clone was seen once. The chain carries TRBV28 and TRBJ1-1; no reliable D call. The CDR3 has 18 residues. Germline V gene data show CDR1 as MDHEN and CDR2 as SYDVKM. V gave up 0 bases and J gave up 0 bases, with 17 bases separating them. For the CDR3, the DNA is TGTGCCAGCAGTTTATGGGACTTGGCAACCCAAATGAACACTGAAGCTTTCTTT. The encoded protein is CASSLWDLATQMNTEAFF.

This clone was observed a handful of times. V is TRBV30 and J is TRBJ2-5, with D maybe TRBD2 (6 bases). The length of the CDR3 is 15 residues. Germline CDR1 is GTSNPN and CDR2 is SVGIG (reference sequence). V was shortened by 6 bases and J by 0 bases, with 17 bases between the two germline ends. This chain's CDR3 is CACNDGTGHQETQYF. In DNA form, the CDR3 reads TGTGCCTGCAATGACGGGACTGGGCACCAAGAGACCCAGTACTTC.

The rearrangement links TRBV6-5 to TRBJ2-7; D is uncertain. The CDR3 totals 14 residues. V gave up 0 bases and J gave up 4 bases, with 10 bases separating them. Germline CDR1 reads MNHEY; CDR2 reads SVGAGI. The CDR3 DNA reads TGTGCCAGCAGTTACTCGTACAGAAGATACGAGCAGTACTTC. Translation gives CASSYSYRRYEQYF.

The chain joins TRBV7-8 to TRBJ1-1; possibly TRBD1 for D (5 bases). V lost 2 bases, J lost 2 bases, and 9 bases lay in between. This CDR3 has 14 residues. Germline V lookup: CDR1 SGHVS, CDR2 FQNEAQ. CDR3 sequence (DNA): TGTGCCAGCAGCTTATCGGGGGGAAACACTGAAGCTTTCTTT. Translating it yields CASSLSGGNTEAFF.

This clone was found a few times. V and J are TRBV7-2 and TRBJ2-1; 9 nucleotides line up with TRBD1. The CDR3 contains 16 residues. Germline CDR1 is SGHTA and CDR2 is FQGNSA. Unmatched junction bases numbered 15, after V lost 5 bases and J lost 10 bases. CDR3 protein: CASSQGGGTGSLEQFF. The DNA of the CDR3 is TGTGCCAGCAGCCAAGGGGGCGGGACAGGGTCTCTGGAGCAGTTCTTC. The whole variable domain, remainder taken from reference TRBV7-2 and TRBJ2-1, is GAGVSQSPSNKVTEKGKDVELRCDPISGHTALYWYRQSLGQGLEFLIYFQGNSAPDKSGLPSDRFSAERTGGSVSTLTIQRTQQEDSAVYLCASSQGGGTGSLEQFFGPGTRLTVL.

The DNA for the CDR3 is TGTGCCAGCAGCCGGGGGCAGGGGGCAGGTACCGGGGAGCTGTTTTTT. Encoded protein: CASSRGQGAGTGELFF. V is TRBV5-4 and J is TRBJ2-2; 8 nucleotides agree with TRBD1. Trimming removed 4 bases from V and 5 bases from J; junction bases left unmatched: 10. In germline, CDR1 is SGHNT, CDR2 YYREEE (reference sequence). CDR3 length equals 16 residues.

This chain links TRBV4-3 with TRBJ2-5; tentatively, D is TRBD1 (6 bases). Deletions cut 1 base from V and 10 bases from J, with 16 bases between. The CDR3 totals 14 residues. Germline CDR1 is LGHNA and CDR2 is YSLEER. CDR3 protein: CASSQAGTPLVQYF. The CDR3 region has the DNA TGCGCCAGCAGCCAAGCCGGGACACCCTTGGTCCAGTACTTC.

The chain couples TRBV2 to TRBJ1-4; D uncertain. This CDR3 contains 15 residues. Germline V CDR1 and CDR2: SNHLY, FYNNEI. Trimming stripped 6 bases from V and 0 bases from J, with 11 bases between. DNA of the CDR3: TGTGCCAGCAGAGCGGACCGAACAACTAATGAAAAACTGTTTTTT. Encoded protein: CASRADRTTNEKLFF.

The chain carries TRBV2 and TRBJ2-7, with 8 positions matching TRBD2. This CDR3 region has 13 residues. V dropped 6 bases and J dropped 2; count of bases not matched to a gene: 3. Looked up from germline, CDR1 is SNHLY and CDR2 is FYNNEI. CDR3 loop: CASRREVPYEQYF. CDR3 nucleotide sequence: TGTGCCAGCAGGCGGGAGGTCCCCTACGAGCAGTACTTC.

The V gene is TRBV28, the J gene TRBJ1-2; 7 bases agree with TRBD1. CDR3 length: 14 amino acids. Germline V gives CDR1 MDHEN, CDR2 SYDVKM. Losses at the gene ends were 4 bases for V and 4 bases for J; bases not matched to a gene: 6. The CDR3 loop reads CASSSSGGFYGYTF. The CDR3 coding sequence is TGTGCCAGCAGTTCCTCAGGGGGTTTCTATGGCTACACCTTC.

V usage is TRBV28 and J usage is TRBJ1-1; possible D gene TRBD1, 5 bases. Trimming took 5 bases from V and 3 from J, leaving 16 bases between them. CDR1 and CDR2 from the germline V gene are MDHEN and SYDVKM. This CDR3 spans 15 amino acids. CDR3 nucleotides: TGTGCCAGCAGTAGGAGGGGATTTCGCGACACTGAAGCTTTCTTT. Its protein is CASSRRGFRDTEAFF.

CDR3 amino acids: CASGFAGGELFF. The CDR3 nucleotides read TGTGCTAGTGGTTTTGCAGGCGGGGAGCTGTTTTTT. The chain employs TRBV12-5 and TRBJ2-2; D remains ambiguous. The length of the CDR3 is 12 residues. CDR1 and CDR2 from the germline V gene are LGHNT and FRNRAP. V was pared by 3 bases and J by 7 bases, with 6 bases between.

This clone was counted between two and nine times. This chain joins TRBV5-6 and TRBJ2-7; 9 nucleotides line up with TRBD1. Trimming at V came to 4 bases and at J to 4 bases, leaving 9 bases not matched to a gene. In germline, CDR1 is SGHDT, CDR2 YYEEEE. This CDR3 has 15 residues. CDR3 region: CASSGGTGSPYEQYF. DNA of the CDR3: TGTGCCAGCAGCGGAGGGACAGGGTCTCCTTACGAGCAGTACTTC.

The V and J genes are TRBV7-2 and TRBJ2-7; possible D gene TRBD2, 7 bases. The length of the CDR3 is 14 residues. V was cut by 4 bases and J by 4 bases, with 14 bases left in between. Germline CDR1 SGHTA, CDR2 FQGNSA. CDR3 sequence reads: CASSSPGGYYEQYF. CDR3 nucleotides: TGTGCCAGCAGCTCCCCGGGGGGCTATTACGAGCAGTACTTC.

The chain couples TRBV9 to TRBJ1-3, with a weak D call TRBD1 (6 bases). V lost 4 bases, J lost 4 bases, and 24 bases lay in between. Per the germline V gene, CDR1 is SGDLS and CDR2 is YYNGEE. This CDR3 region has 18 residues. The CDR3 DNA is TGTGCCAGCAGCCTTGGCCCGACAGGACACCGTGGAGGAAACACCATATATTTT. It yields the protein CASSLGPTGHRGGNTIYF.

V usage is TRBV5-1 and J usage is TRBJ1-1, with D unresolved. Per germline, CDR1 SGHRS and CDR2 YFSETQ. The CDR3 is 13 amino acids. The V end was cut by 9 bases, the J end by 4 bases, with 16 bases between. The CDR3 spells CATRRAESTEAFF. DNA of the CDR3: TGCGCCACCCGGAGGGCGGAAAGCACTGAAGCTTTCTTT.

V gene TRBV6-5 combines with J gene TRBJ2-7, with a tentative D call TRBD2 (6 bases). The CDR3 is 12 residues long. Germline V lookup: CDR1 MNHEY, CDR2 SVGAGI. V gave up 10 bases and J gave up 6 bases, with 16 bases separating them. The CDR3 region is CATRRGLLEQYF. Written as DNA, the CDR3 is TGTGCCACTCGGAGGGGTCTGCTCGAGCAGTACTTC.